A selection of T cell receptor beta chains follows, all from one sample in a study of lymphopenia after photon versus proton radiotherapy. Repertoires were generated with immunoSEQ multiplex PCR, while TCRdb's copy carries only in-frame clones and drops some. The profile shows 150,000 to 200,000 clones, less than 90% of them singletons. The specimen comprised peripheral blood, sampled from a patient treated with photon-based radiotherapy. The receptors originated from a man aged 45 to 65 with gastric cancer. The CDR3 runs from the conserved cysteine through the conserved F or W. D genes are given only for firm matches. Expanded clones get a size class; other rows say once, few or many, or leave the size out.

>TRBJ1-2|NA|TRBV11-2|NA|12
TGTGCCAGCAGCTTATTAGCAGGCGGCTACACCTTC
CASSLLAGGYTF
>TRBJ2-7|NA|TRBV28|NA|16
TGTGCCAGCAGTCCCCGGAGACTAGTCGGGTCCTACGAGCAGTACTTC
CASSPRRLVGSYEQYF
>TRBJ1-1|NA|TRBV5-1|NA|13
TGCGCCAGCAGCTTGCAGTCGAACACTGAAGCTTTCTTT
CASSLQSNTEAFF
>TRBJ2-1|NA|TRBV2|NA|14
TGTGCCAGCAGTGATAGGGTCTCCTACAATGAGCAGTTCTTC
CASSDRVSYNEQFF
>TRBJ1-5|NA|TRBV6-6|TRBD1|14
TGTGCCAGCAGTCCTGACAGGGCCGATCAGCCCCAGCATTTT
CASSPDRADQPQHF
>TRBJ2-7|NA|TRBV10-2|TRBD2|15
TGCGCCAGCACCCACACTAGCGGGGCGTCACACGAGCAGTACTTC
CASTHTSGASHEQYF
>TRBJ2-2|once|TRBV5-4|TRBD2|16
TGTGCCAGCAGGCGCGGAGTAGCGGGAGAGGCCGGGGAGCTGTTTTTT
CASRRGVAGEAGELFF
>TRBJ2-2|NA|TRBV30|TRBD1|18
TGTGCCTGGAGTATTTGGACAGGGGTCTTAACGAACACCGGGGAGCTGTTTTTT
CAWSIWTGVLTNTGELFF
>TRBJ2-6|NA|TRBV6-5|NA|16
TGTGCCAGCAGTTACCTACAGGGAGCTGGGGCCAACGTCCTGACTTTC
CASSYLQGAGANVLTF
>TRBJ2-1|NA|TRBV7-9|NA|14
TGTGCCAGCAGCCCCCCTAACGGGGAGAATGAGCAGTTCTTC
CASSPPNGENEQFF
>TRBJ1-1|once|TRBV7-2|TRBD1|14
TGTGCCAGCAGCCCCATGGGGACAGGGACTGAAGCTTTCTTT
CASSPMGTGTEAFF
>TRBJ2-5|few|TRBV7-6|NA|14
TGTGCCAGCAGCTCCCCGACTAGTGGGGAGACCCAGTACTTC
CASSSPTSGETQYF
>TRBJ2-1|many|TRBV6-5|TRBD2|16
TGTGCCAGCAGTTATACGGGACTAGCGGGAGGGAATGAGCAGTTCTTC
CASSYTGLAGGNEQFF
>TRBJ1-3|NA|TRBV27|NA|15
TGTGCCAGCAGTTCGCCCGGGACGCCCGGAAACACCATATATTTT
CASSSPGTPGNTIYF
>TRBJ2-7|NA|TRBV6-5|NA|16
TGTGCCAGCAGTTACTCGATGGATGCTAGCTCCTACGAGCAGTACTTC
CASSYSMDASSYEQYF
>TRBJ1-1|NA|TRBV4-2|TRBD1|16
TGTGCCAGCAGCCAAGCTGAGGGACAGGGTAACACTGAAGCTTTCTTT
CASSQAEGQGNTEAFF
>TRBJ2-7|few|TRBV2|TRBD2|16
TGTGCCAGCAGCAAATCGGGACTAGCGGGAGGTCACGAGCAGTACTTC
CASSKSGLAGGHEQYF
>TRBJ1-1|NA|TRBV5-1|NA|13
TGCGCCAGCAGCCTGTCACGGAACACTGAAGCTTTCTTT
CASSLSRNTEAFF
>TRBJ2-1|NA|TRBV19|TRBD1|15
TGTGCCAGTAGTATAGGACAGGGTCGTTCCAATGAGCAGTTCTTC
CASSIGQGRSNEQFF
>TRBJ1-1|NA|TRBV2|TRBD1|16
TGTGCCAGCAGTCACCCCAAGGACAGGGCGAACACTGAAGCTTTCTTT
CASSHPKDRANTEAFF
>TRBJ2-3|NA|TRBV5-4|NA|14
TGTGCCAGCAGCTTATCGTACCGGGGAGATACGCAGTATTTT
CASSLSYRGDTQYF
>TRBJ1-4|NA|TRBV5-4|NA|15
TGTGCCAGCAGCTTGGGCGGCAGGGGTGGCGAAAAACTGTTTTTT
CASSLGGRGGEKLFF
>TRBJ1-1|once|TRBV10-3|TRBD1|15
TGTGCCATCAGTCCTCTCCCCGGGACAGGGGGAGAAGCTTTCTTT
CAISPLPGTGGEAFF
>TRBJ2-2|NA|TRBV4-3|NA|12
TGCGCCAGCAGCCATTTCACCGGGGAGCTGTTTTTT
CASSHFTGELFF
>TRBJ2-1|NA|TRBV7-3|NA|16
TGTGCCAGCAGCTCCGTACCTACCCGGACTCGCAATGAGCAGTTCTTC
CASSSVPTRTRNEQFF
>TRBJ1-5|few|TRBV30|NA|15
TGTGCCTGGAGTGTACCGGGGGTAGGCAGTCAGCCCCAGCATTTT
CAWSVPGVGSQPQHF
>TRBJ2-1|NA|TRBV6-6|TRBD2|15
TGTGCCAGCAGTTTCCCAGAGACTAGCCACAATGAGCAGTTCTTC
CASSFPETSHNEQFF
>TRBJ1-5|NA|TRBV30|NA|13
TGTGCCTGGTCCGGGGGCTCGGGGCAGCCCCAGCATTTT
CAWSGGSGQPQHF
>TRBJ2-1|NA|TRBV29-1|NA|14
TGCAGCGGGATACCAGGCTCCCATATCGCTGAGCAGTTCTTC
CSGIPGSHIAEQFF
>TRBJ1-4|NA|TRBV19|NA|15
TGTGCCAGTAGTATTAGCGGGGGTGGAGGTGAAAAACTGTTTTTT
CASSISGGGGEKLFF
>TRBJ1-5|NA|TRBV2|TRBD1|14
TGTGCCAGCTCGGGACAGGTTAACAATCAGCCCCAGCATTTT
CASSGQVNNQPQHF
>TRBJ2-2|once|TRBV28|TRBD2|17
TGTGCCAGCAGCTATAGGGTATCAGCGGGAGAAACCGGGGAGCTGTTTTTT
CASSYRVSAGETGELFF